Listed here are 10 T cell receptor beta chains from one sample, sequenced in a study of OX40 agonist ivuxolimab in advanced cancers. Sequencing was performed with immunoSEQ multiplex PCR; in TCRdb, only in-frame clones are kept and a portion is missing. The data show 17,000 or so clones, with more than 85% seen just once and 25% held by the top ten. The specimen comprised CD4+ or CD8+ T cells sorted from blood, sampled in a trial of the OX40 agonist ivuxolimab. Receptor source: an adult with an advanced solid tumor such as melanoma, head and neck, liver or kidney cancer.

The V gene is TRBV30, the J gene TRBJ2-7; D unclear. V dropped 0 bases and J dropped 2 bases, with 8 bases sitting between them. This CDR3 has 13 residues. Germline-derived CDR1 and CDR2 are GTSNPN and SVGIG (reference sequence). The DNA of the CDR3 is TGTGCCTGGAGTGTTGGAACCCCCTACGAGCAGTACTTC. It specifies CAWSVGTPYEQYF.

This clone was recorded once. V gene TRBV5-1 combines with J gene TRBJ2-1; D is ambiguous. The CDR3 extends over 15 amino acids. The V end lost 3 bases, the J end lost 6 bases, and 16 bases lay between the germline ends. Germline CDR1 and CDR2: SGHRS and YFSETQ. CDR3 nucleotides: TGCGCCAGCAGCTCGAATCGACACCTGATCAATGAGCAGTTCTTC. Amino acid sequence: CASSSNRHLINEQFF.

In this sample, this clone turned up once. The CDR3 coding sequence is TGTGCCAGCAGTGACAGACACGGCCAGCCCCAGCATTTT. It codes for CASSDRHGQPQHF. This chain connects TRBV6-4 to TRBJ1-5; D not resolved. CDR3 length equals 13 residues. Germline CDR1 is MRHNA and CDR2 is SNTAGT. V gave up 2 bases and J gave up 7 bases, with 9 bases separating them.

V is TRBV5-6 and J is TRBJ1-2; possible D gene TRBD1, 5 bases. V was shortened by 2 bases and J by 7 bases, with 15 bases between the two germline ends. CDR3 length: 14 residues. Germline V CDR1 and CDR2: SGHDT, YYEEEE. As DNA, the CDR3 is TGTGCCAGCAGCTTCGGACCGGGGGACGTTGGCTACACCTTC. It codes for CASSFGPGDVGYTF.

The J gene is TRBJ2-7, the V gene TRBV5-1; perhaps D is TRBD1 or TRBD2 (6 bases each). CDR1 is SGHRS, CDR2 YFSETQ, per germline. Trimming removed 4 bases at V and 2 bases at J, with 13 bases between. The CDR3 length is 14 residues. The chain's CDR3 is CASSGEGGPYEQYF. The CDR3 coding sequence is TGCGCCAGCAGCGGGGAAGGGGGGCCCTACGAGCAGTACTTC. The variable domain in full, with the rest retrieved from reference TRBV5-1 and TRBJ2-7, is KAGVTQTPRYLIKTRGQQVTLSCSPISGHRSVSWYQQTPGQGLQFLFEYFSETQRNKGNFPGRFSGRQFSNSRSEMNVSTLELGDSALYLCASSGEGGPYEQYFGPGTRLTVT.

CDR3 protein: CASSLGREQFF. CDR3 in DNA: TGTGCCAGCAGTTTGGGCAGGGAGCAGTTCTTC. The V gene is TRBV27, the J gene TRBJ2-1; D not resolved. Germline CDR1 and CDR2: MNHEY and SMNVEV (reference sequence). V was clipped by 3 bases and J by 10 bases, with 7 bases between them. This CDR3 is 11 amino acids long.

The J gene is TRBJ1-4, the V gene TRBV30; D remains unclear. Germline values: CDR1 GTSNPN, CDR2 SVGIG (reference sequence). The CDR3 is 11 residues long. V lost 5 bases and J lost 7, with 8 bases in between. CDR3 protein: CAWAYFEKLFF. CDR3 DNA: TGTGCCTGGGCGTACTTTGAAAAACTGTTTTTT.

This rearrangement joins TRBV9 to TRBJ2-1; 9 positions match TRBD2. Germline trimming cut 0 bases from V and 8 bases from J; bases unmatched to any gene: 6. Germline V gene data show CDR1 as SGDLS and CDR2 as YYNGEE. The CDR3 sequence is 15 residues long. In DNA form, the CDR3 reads TGTGCCAGCAGCGTAGTCGGCGGGGGGGCCGATGAGCAGTTCTTC. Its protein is CASSVVGGGADEQFF.

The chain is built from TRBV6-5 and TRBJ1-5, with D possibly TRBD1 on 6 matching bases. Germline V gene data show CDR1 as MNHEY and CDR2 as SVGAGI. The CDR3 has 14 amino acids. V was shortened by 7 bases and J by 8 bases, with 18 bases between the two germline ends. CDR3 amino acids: CASTTVTGWEPQHF. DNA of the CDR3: TGTGCCAGCACCACTGTTACAGGGTGGGAGCCCCAGCATTTT.

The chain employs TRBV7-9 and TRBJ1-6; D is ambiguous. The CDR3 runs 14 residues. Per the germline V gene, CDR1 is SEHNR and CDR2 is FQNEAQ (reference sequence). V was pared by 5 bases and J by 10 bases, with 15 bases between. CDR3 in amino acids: CASSLRQVGSPLHF. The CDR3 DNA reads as TGTGCCAGCAGCCTCAGGCAGGTGGGGTCACCCCTCCACTTT.